Listed below are T cell receptor beta chains from one sample, sequenced in a study of T cell responses to AZD1222 COVID-19 vaccine. The assay was immunoSEQ multiplex PCR, and TCRdb's table has in-frame clones only and misses some. The table lists around 130,000 clones, roughly 92% of them singletons. The input for sequencing was peripheral blood, taken 28 days after the second AZD1222 dose. These receptors all come from an adult who received the AZD1222 COVID-19 vaccine. Each CDR3 is given with its conserved first and last residue. Fields, in order: D gene, V gene, J gene, CDR3 DNA, CDR3 protein. D genes are given only for firm matches.

>NA|TRBV6-2/TRBV6-3|TRBJ2-1
TGTGCCAGCAGTTCAACTAGCAGGGGTGCCTACAATGAGCAGTTCTTC
CASSSTSRGAYNEQFF
>NA|TRBV18|TRBJ1-1
TGTGCCAGCTCCCCCCTAGCGAACACTGAAGCTTTCTTT
CASSPLANTEAFF
>NA|TRBV7-9|TRBJ2-4
TGTGCCAGCAGCTCGGGACAACCCTCCGCCAAAAACATTCAGTACTTC
CASSSGQPSAKNIQYF
>NA|TRBV6-5|TRBJ2-7
TGTGCCAGCAGCGGACAGCCAACATCCTACGAGCAGTACTTC
CASSGQPTSYEQYF
>NA|TRBV9|TRBJ1-1
TGTGCCAGCAGCGTAGACGGACGGGGGGGCACTGAAGCTTTCTTT
CASSVDGRGGTEAFF
>NA|TRBV28|TRBJ2-1
TGTGCCAGCACCATCCCGGGGGGCACGGCGGGGAATGAGCAGTTCTTC
CASTIPGGTAGNEQFF
>TRBD1|TRBV6-2/TRBV6-3|TRBJ1-2
TGTGCCAGCAGTTACTCGATACAGGGGAATCGATACACCTTC
CASSYSIQGNRYTF
>NA|TRBV6-5|TRBJ1-2
TGTGCCAGCAGTTATGAAAGAAGTAACTATGGCTACACCTTC
CASSYERSNYGYTF
>TRBD1|TRBV20-1|TRBJ2-7
TGCAGTGCTCTACAGGGGGACGAGCAGTACTTC
CSALQGDEQYF
>TRBD1|TRBV24-1|TRBJ2-7
TGTGCCACCAGTGATCCGGGACAGGCCTACGAGCAGTACTTC
CATSDPGQAYEQYF